The sequence of this T cell receptor (beta chain) was determined in a study of cytomegalovirus exposure and HLA in healthy donors. Across the whole study: About 85 million unique TCR sequences came from HLA-typed donors in an early release. In terms of ancestry, the Caucasian-associated cluster contained roughly 81% of the approximately 400 genotyped donors.

The CDR3 extends over 14 amino acids. Germline lookup yields CDR1 MDHEN and CDR2 SYDVKM. The V and J ends lost 4 bases and 0 bases respectively, with 9 bases between them. Vbeta (60) and Jbeta (13) primers were used in the PCR. Only in-frame clones appear in the TCRdb table, and some are missing; sequencing was by immunoSEQ multiplex PCR. This sample has hundreds of thousands of clones, with approximately 83% found just once. The V call is TRBV28, the J call TRBJ1-1; perhaps TRBD1 as D (6 bases). The receptor was isolated from a girl aged 5-17 years in good health and CMV-seronegative. Sequenced material: PBMCs. As DNA, the CDR3 is TGTGCCAGCAGTTCAGGGGTCATGAACACTGAAGCTTTCTTT. Translated, it gives CASSSGVMNTEAFF.